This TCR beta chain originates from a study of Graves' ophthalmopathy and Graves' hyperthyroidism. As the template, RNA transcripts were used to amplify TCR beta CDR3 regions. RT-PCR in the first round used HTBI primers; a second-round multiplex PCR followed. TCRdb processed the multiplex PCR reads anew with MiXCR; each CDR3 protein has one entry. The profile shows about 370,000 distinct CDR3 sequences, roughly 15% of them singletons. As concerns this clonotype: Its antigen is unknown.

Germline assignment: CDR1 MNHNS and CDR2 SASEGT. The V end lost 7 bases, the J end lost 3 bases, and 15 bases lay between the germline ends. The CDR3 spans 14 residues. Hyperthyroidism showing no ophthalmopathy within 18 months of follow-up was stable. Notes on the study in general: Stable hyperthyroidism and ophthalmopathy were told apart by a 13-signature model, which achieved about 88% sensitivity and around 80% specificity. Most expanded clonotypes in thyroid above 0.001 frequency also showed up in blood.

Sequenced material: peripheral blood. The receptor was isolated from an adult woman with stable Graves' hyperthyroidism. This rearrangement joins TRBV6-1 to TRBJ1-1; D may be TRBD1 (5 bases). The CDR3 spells CASKESGADTEAFF. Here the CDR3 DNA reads TGTGCCAGCAAAGAAAGCGGGGCGGACACTGAAGCTTTCTTT.